These 29 T cell receptor beta chains share one sample of origin, sequenced in a study of beta chain features in type 1 diabetes. Findings and caveats of the study: Among all four CD4+ subsets, Type 1 diabetes patients had TCRB CDR3s that were moderately but significantly shorter.

The whole isolated RNA underwent reverse transcription, so sequencing captured expressed TCRB transcripts. Profiling relied on immunoSEQ multiplex PCR, and the TCRdb table lists in-frame clones only, not all of them. The data hold approximately 50,000 clones, with under 50% observed a single time. No antigen has been assigned to these receptors. The sequenced sample was Tregs from blood. The origin of the receptors is a man aged 30 to 45 with type 1 diabetes.

This sequence joins TRBV13 and TRBJ2-3; D gene uncertain. Between the trimmed V and J ends, which lost 3 bases and 0 bases, there was a span of 10 bases. Germline CDR1 PRHDT, CDR2 FYEKMQ (reference sequence). The CDR3 sequence is 15 residues long. The CDR3 DNA is TGTGCCAGCAGCTTTCGAGCAATTAGCACAGATACGCAGTATTTT. Translation: CASSFRAISTDTQYF.

The chain employs TRBV2 and TRBJ2-3; perhaps TRBD1 as D (6 bases). The CDR3 runs to 12 residues. The V gene's germline CDR1 is SNHLY and CDR2 FYNNEI. V lost 8 bases to trimming and J lost 9 bases, with 15 bases between them. In DNA, the CDR3 is TGTGCCAGCTCGCTCTCACAGGGAACGCAGTATTTT. Translating it yields CASSLSQGTQYF.

The V gene is TRBV6-9, the J gene TRBJ2-6, with a tentative D call TRBD1 (6 bases). V was pared by 4 bases and J by 2 bases, with 15 bases between. The CDR3 runs 17 residues. CDR1 and CDR2 from the germline V gene are MNHGY and SVAAGI. The CDR3 DNA follows: TGTGCCAGCAGTTTACCGGGACACGGGGCTGGGGCCAACGTCCTGACTTTC. This gives the protein CASSLPGHGAGANVLTF.

The rearrangement uses TRBV28 and TRBJ2-5, with 10 bases fitting TRBD2. CDR3 length equals 18 residues. Looked up from germline, CDR1 is MDHEN and CDR2 is SYDVKM. Trimming took 4 bases from V and 1 from J; bases not matched to a gene: 12. In DNA form, the CDR3 reads TGTGCCAGCAGTTCTACCTCCACCGGACTAGCGGCCCAAGAGACCCAGTACTTC. It is translated as CASSSTSTGLAAQETQYF.

This clone was seen a handful of times. The chain combines TRBV7-9 with TRBJ1-4, with D unresolved. The CDR3 loop spans 17 amino acids. Trimming stripped 5 bases from V and 0 bases from J, with 16 bases between. The germline CDR1 and CDR2 sequences are SEHNR and FQNEAQ (reference sequence). CDR3 DNA: TGTGCCAGCAGCCGGTCAGGTTCTTCGGCAACTAATGAAAAACTGTTTTTT. This gives the protein CASSRSGSSATNEKLFF.

There are a few counts of this clone. V is TRBV4-1 and J is TRBJ2-7, with 13 bases fitting TRBD2. This CDR3 contains 16 residues. Looked up from germline, CDR1 is MGHRA and CDR2 is YSYEKL. Trimming cost V 4 bases and J 0 bases; bases outside gene matches: 3. The CDR3 DNA is TGCGCCAGCAGCCTCGGACTAGCGGGAGACTCCTACGAGCAGTACTTC. Translated: CASSLGLAGDSYEQYF.

This clone was recorded a few times. The chain links TRBV7-8 to TRBJ2-3; TRBD2 is a possible D gene (5 bases). CDR1 and CDR2 (germline): SGHVS, FQNEAQ. V was trimmed by 5 bases and J by 5 bases, leaving 11 bases between them. The CDR3 consists of 13 residues. CDR3 coding DNA: TGTGCCAGCAGCCCAACCGGAGGAGATACGCAGTATTTT. It translates to CASSPTGGDTQYF.

This chain joins TRBV7-9 and TRBJ2-3, with 10 bases that match TRBD1. This CDR3 is 14 amino acids long. Germline-derived CDR1 and CDR2 are SEHNR and FQNEAQ (reference sequence). Trimming at V came to 4 bases and at J to 10 bases, leaving 8 bases not matched to a gene. As DNA, the CDR3 is TGTGCCAGCAGCTCGACAGGGGGCCGGCAGGCGCAGTATTTT. Amino acid sequence: CASSSTGGRQAQYF.

With respect to this clone: The same CDR3 can be traced to other DNA sequences in this sample. The V gene is TRBV18, the J gene TRBJ2-7; 7 nucleotides agree with TRBD1. The CDR3 is made up of 14 amino acids. V shed 3 bases, J shed 0 bases, and the junction held 2 bases outside the gene matches. Germline V lookup: CDR1 KGHSH, CDR2 LQKENI. The CDR3 is CASSPGQSSYEQYF. DNA of the CDR3: TGTGCCAGCTCACCGGGACAGAGCTCCTACGAGCAGTACTTC.

The V call is TRBV2, the J call TRBJ2-4; maybe TRBD2 (7 bases). The V gene's germline CDR1 is SNHLY and CDR2 FYNNEI. The CDR3 extends over 13 amino acids. Trimming stripped 8 bases from V and 7 bases from J, with 15 bases between. CDR3 coding DNA: TGTGCCAGCTTGCGGGGGCGTCTGAACATTCAGTACTTC. Encoded protein: CASLRGRLNIQYF.

V gene TRBV28 combines with J gene TRBJ1-1; D is ambiguous. This CDR3 is 14 amino acids long. Trimming took 4 bases from V and 0 from J, leaving 9 bases between them. Germline V CDR1 and CDR2: MDHEN, SYDVKM. The CDR3: CASSSLGMNTEAFF. The CDR3 nucleotides are TGTGCCAGCAGTTCTCTGGGCATGAACACTGAAGCTTTCTTT.

The chain links TRBV5-5 to TRBJ2-7, with 7 bases fitting TRBD1. The CDR3 consists of 15 residues. Trimming removed 5 bases from V and 2 bases from J; junction bases left unmatched: 10. Germline lookup yields CDR1 SGHKS and CDR2 YYEKEE (reference sequence). CDR3 in amino acids: CASSRDGTVAYEQYF. The CDR3 DNA sequence: TGTGCCAGCAGTCGGGATGGGACAGTCGCCTACGAGCAGTACTTC.

This chain joins TRBV6-6 and TRBJ1-1, with D perhaps TRBD1 (6 bases). This CDR3 is built from 14 residues. Germline V CDR1 and CDR2: MNHNY, SVGAGI (reference sequence). The germline V and J ends were trimmed by 9 bases and 1 base, with 15 bases remaining between them. Here the CDR3 reads CASFPPGQNTEAFF. CDR3 DNA sequence: TGTGCCAGTTTCCCCCCGGGACAGAACACTGAAGCTTTCTTT.

This clone occurred a few times. CDR3 sequence: CASSLVLGLVGTDTQYF. The CDR3 region has the DNA TGTGCCAGCAGCTTGGTCCTCGGACTAGTTGGGACAGATACGCAGTATTTT. This chain connects TRBV5-6 to TRBJ2-3, with 7 bases identical to TRBD2. This CDR3 spans 17 amino acids. Losses at the gene ends were 0 bases for V and 3 bases for J; bases not matched to a gene: 10. CDR1 and CDR2 from the germline V gene are SGHDT and YYEEEE. The entire variable domain, with the rest obtained from reference TRBV5-6 and TRBJ2-3, is as follows: DAGVTQSPTHLIKTRGQQVTLRCSPKSGHDTVSWYQQALGQGPQFIFQYYEEEERQRGNFPDRFSGHQFPNYSSELNVNALLLGDSALYLCASSLVLGLVGTDTQYFGPGTRLTVL.

The chain combines TRBV6-5 with TRBJ2-5, with D unresolved. Germline CDR1 reads MNHEY; CDR2 reads SVGAGI. The V end lost 3 bases, the J end lost 3 bases, and 5 bases lay between the germline ends. CDR3 length: 12 residues. As DNA, the CDR3 is TGTGCCAGCAGTTATTCTAAAGAGACCCAGTACTTC. Protein sequence: CASSYSKETQYF.

This clone appeared a single time. This CDR3 reads CASSADNEQFF. The DNA of the CDR3 is TGTGCCAGCAGTGCCGACAATGAGCAGTTCTTC. The V gene is TRBV2, the J gene TRBJ2-1; D is ambiguous. The V and J ends lost 4 bases and 5 bases respectively, with 3 bases between them. Germline CDR1 is SNHLY and CDR2 is FYNNEI. This CDR3 contains 11 residues.

The rearrangement uses TRBV7-2 and TRBJ2-7; D is possibly TRBD2 (6 bases). This CDR3 region has 13 residues. V was cut by 7 bases and J by 3 bases, with 13 bases left in between. Germline V gene lookup returns CDR1 SGHTA and CDR2 FQGNSA. The CDR3 spells CASTISGNYEQYF. CDR3 DNA sequence: TGTGCCAGCACCATTAGCGGTAACTACGAGCAGTACTTC.

This chain connects TRBV5-1 to TRBJ2-5, with D perhaps TRBD1 (5 bases). CDR1 and CDR2 from the germline V gene are SGHRS and YFSETQ. The CDR3 length is 15 residues. V was cut by 3 bases and J by 3 bases, with 15 bases left in between. CDR3 protein: CASSSAGHTEETQYF. In nucleotides, the CDR3 is TGCGCCAGCAGCTCGGCAGGACACACAGAAGAGACCCAGTACTTC.

The table lists this clone with a few counts. The gene calls are TRBV25-1 and TRBJ1-4, with TRBD1 matching 8 bases. With V trimmed by 6 bases and J by 7 bases, 4 bases remained unmatched. Germline V gene sequence: CDR1 MGHDK, CDR2 SYGVNS. This CDR3 is built from 13 residues. CDR3 DNA sequence: TGTGCCAGCAGCAGGACAGGGACTGAAAAACTGTTTTTT. It yields the protein CASSRTGTEKLFF.

The V and J genes are TRBV2 and TRBJ1-1; 8 positions match TRBD1. From germline, CDR1 is SNHLY and CDR2 FYNNEI. The V and J ends lost 6 bases and 1 base, in that order; junction bases with no gene match: 4. The CDR3 totals 14 residues. CDR3 region: CASRARGRNTEAFF. The CDR3 bases are TGTGCCAGCAGAGCCAGGGGGCGGAACACTGAAGCTTTCTTT.

The sample holds a few counts of this clone. This chain uses TRBV19 with TRBJ1-1; D is perhaps TRBD1 (5 bases). Trimming cost V 5 bases and J 0 bases, with 13 bases left between them. The CDR3 has 15 amino acids. CDR1 LNHDA and CDR2 SQIVND come from the germline V gene (reference sequence). The CDR3 spells CASSPGRRMNTEAFF. In DNA, the CDR3 is TGTGCCAGTAGTCCAGGGCGTAGAATGAACACTGAAGCTTTCTTT.

This clone came up a few times. The chain recombines TRBV29-1 with TRBJ2-1; 8 nucleotides match TRBD2. Germline V gene lookup returns CDR1 SQVTM and CDR2 ANQGSEA. J gave up 5 bases and V 3 bases, and 6 bases lay outside the gene matches. The CDR3 contains 14 residues. The CDR3 spells CSVEVIAGNNEQFF. CDR3 sequence (DNA): TGCAGCGTTGAGGTGATAGCGGGGAACAATGAGCAGTTCTTC.

This clone was counted a few times. The V call is TRBV29-1, the J call TRBJ2-7; D is unresolved. This CDR3 is 14 amino acids long. Looked up from germline, CDR1 is SQVTM and CDR2 is ANQGSEA. V lost 6 bases, J lost 3 bases, and 18 bases lay in between. CDR3: CSVRKADLSYEQYF. CDR3 in DNA: TGCAGCGTCCGAAAGGCCGACTTGAGCTACGAGCAGTACTTC.

The DNA of the CDR3 is TGTGCCAGCAGCGACACAACGGGCTACACCTTC. This sequence encodes CASSDTTGYTF. This rearrangement joins TRBV28 to TRBJ1-2, with D unclear. CDR3 size: 11 residues. Trimming removed 6 bases at V and 8 bases at J, with 10 bases between. Germline CDR1 and CDR2: MDHEN and SYDVKM.

This clone was observed a handful of times. The chain recombines TRBV18 with TRBJ1-1, with 8 bases aligning to TRBD1. Germline values: CDR1 KGHSH, CDR2 LQKENI. This CDR3 has 14 residues. V shed 1 base, J shed 7 bases, and the junction held 5 bases outside the gene matches. The CDR3 bases are TGTGCCAGCTCACCACGACAGGGGACCATTGAAGCTTTCTTT. This encodes CASSPRQGTIEAFF.

In this sample, this clone turned up a few times. The genes are TRBV30 and TRBJ1-5, with unresolved D. Germline V gene sequence: CDR1 GTSNPN, CDR2 SVGIG (reference sequence). V lost 0 bases, J lost 7 bases, and 10 bases lay in between. This CDR3 region has 13 residues. CDR3 loop: CAWSVERTQPQHF. The CDR3 DNA sequence: TGTGCCTGGAGTGTTGAGCGAACCCAGCCCCAGCATTTT.

This clone turned up a few times. The genes are TRBV29-1 and TRBJ1-4; D might be TRBD1 (6 bases). The CDR3 has 14 residues. Germline-derived CDR1 and CDR2 are SQVTM and ANQGSEA. V gave up 5 bases and J gave up 4 bases, with 14 bases separating them. In DNA, the CDR3 is TGCAGCGTTCGACTGACAGGAGGTAATGAAAAACTGTTTTTT. Translation: CSVRLTGGNEKLFF.

This clone has a single count. The rearrangement links TRBV6-5 to TRBJ2-3, with TRBD2 as a possible D gene (6 bases). Germline V gene sequence: CDR1 MNHEY, CDR2 SVGAGI. Trimming removed 0 bases at V and 6 bases at J, with 13 bases between. The CDR3 is 15 amino acids. The CDR3 nucleotides are TGTGCCAGCAGTTACTCACAGCGGGCCGGGGATACGCAGTATTTT. As protein: CASSYSQRAGDTQYF.

V usage is TRBV9 and J usage is TRBJ2-1; TRBD2 matches 14 bases. With 3 bases clipped from V and 7 bases from J, the junction kept 6 bases outside the gene matches. This CDR3 has 16 amino acids. CDR1 SGDLS and CDR2 YYNGEE come from the germline V gene. CDR3 region: CASSARGLAGGNEQFF. CDR3 nucleotide sequence: TGTGCCAGCAGCGCCCGTGGACTAGCGGGAGGAAATGAGCAGTTCTTC.